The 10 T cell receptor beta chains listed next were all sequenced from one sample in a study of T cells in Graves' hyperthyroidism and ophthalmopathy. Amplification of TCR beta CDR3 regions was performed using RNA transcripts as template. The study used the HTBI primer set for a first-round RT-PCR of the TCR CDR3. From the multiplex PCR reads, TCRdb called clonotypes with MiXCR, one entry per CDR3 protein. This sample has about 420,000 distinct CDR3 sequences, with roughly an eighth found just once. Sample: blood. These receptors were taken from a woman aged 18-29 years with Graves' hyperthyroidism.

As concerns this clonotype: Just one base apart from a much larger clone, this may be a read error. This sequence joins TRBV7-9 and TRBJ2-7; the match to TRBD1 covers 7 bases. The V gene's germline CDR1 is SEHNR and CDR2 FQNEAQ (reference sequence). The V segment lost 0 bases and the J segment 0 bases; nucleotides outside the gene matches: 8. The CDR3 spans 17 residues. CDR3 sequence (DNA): TGTGCCAGCAGCTTAGCCCCGGGACAGTTATTCTCCTACGAGCAGTACTTC. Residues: CASSLAPGQLFSYEQYF. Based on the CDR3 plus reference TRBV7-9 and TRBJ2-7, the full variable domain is DTGVSQNPRHKITKRGQNVTFRCDPISEHNRLYWYRQTLGQGPEFLTYFQNEAQLEKSRLLSDRFSAERPKGSFSTLEIQRTEQGDSAMYLCASSLAPGQLFSYEQYFGPGTRLTVT.

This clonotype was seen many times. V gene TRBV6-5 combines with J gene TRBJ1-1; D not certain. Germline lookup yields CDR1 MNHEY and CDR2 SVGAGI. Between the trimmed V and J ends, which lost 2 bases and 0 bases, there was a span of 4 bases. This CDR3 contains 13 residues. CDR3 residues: CASSYDMNTEAFF. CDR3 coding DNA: TGTGCCAGCAGTTACGATATGAACACTGAAGCTTTCTTT.

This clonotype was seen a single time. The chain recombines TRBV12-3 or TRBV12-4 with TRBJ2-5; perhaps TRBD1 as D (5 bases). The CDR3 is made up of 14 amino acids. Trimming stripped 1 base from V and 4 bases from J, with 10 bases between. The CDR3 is CASSLGMGPETQYF. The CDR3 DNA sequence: TGTGCCAGCAGTTTAGGCATGGGGCCAGAGACCCAGTACTTC.

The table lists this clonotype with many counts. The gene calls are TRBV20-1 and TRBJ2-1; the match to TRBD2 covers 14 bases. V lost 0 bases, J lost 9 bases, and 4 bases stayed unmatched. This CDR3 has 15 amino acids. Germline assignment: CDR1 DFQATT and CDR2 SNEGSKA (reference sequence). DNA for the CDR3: TGCAGTGCTAGAGATGGGACTAGCGGGAGTACTGAGCAGTTCTTC. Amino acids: CSARDGTSGSTEQFF.

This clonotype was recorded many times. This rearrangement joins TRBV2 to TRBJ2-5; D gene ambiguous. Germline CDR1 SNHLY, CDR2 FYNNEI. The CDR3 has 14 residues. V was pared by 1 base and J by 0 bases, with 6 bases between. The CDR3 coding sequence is TGTGCCAGCAGTGAAGACAGATACCAAGAGACCCAGTACTTC. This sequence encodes CASSEDRYQETQYF.

CDR3 in amino acids: CASSEGGPGYNEQFF. In nucleotides, the CDR3 is TGTGCCAGCAGTGAAGGCGGGCCGGGTTACAATGAGCAGTTCTTC. V and J are TRBV2 and TRBJ2-1, with D perhaps matching TRBD2 (5 bases). V gave up 1 base and J gave up 4 bases, with 11 bases separating them. The CDR3 is 15 residues long. The germline V gene encodes CDR1 SNHLY and CDR2 FYNNEI.

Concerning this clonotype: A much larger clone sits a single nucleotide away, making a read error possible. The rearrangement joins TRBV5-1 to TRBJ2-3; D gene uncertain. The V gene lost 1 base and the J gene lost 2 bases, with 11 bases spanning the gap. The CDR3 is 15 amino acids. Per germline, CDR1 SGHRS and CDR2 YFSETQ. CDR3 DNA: TGCGCCAGCAGCTTGAGCACATGGCCCACAGATACGCAGTATTTT. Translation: CASSLSTWPTDTQYF.

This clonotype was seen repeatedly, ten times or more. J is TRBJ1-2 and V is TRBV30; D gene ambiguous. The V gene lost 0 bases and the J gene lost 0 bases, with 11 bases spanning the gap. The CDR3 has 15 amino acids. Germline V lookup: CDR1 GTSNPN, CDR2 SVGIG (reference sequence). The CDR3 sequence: CAWSVITDPNYGYTF. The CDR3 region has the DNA TGTGCCTGGAGTGTAATTACAGACCCTAACTATGGCTACACCTTC.

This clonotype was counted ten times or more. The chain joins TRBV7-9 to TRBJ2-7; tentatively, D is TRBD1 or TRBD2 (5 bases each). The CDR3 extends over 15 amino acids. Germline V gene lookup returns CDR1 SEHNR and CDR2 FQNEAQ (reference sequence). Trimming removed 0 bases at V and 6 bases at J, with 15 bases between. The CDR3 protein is CASSLATPPGLEQYF. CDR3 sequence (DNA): TGTGCCAGCAGCTTAGCGACTCCGCCGGGGCTCGAGCAGTACTTC.

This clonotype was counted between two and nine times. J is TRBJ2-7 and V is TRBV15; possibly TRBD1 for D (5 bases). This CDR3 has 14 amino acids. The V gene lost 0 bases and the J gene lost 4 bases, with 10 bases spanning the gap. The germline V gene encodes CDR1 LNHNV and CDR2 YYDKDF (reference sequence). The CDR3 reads CATSRDRQIYEQYF. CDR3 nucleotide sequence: TGTGCCACCAGCAGAGATCGACAGATTTACGAGCAGTACTTC.